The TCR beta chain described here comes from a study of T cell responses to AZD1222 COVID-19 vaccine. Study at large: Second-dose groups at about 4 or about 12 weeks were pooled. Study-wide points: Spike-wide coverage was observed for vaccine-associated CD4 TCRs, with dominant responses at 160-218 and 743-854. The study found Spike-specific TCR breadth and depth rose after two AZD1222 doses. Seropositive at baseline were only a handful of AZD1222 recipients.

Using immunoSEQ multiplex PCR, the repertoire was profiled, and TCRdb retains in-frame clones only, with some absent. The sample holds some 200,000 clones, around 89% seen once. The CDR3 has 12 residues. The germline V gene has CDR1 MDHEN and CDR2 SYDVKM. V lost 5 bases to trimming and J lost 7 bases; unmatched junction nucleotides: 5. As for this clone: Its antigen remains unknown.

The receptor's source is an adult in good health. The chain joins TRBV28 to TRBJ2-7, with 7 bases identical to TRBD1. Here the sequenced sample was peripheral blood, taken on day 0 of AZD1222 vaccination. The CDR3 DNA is TGTGCCAGCAGTCGACAGGGTAGGGAGCAGTACTTC. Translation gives CASSRQGREQYF.